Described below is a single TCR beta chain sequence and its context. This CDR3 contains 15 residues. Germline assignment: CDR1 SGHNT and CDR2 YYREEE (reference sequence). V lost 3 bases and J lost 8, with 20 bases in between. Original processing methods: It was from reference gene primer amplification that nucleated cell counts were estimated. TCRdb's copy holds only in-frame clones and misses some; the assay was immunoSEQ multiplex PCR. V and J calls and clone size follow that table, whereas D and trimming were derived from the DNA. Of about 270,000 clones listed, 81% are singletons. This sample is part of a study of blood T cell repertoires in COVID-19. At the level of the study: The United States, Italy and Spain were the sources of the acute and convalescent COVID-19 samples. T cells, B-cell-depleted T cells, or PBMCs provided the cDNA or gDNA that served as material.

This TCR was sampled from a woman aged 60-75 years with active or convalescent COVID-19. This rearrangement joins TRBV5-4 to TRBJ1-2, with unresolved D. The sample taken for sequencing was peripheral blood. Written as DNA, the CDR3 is TGTGCCAGCAGCTCGATAGGAGGATTTTCGGGAGGCTACACCTTC. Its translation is CASSSIGGFSGGYTF.